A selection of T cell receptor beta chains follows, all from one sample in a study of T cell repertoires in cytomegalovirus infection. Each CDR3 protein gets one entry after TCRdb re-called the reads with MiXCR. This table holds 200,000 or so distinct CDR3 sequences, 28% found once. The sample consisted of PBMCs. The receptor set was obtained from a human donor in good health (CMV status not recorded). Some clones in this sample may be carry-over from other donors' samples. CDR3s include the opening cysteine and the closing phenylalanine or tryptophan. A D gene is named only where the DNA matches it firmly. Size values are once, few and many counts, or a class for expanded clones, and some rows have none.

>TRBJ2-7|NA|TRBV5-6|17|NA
TGTGCCAGCAGCTCGACACCGGGACTCCTTTATCCGTACGAGCAGTACTTC
CASSSTPGLLYPYEQYF
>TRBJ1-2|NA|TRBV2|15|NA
TGTGCCAGCAGTGAAGGCTTAGAGGGGGAAGATGGCTACACCTTC
CASSEGLEGEDGYTF
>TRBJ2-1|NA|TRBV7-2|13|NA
TGTGCCAGCAGCCCCGGCCCCTTAGGGGAGCAGTTCTTC
CASSPGPLGEQFF
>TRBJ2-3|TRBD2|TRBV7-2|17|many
TGTGCCAGCAGCTCCGAGCGGGGGGGTTGGATCACAGATACGCAGTATTTT
CASSSERGGWITDTQYF
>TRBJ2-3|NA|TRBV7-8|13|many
TGTGCCAGCAGCTTCCTCAGCGAAGATACGCAGTATTTT
CASSFLSEDTQYF
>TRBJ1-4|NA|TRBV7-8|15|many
TGTGCCAGCAGCGCCTTACCGGACCCCCATGAAAAACTGTTTTTT
CASSALPDPHEKLFF
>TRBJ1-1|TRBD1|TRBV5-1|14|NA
TGCGCCAGCAGCTTTATCGGGACAGGGGCAGAAGCTTTCTTT
CASSFIGTGAEAFF
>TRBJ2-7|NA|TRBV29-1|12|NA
TGCAGCGTTGAAAGCAGTAGCTACGAGCAGTACTTC
CSVESSSYEQYF
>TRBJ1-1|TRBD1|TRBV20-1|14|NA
TGCAGTGCTAGAACAGACAGGGGATACACTGAAGCTTTCTTT
CSARTDRGYTEAFF
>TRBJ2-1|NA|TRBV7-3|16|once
TGTGCCAGCAGCTCAAATCCGGCAGGGGGGTACAATGAGCAGTTCTTC
CASSSNPAGGYNEQFF
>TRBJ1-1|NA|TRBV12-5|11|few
TGTGCTAGTGGTTCCGGGCAGGTGGCTTTCTTT
CASGSGQVAFF
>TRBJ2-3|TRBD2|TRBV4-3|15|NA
TGCGCCAGCAGCCAAGATGGACTAGCGACAGATACGCAGTATTTT
CASSQDGLATDTQYF
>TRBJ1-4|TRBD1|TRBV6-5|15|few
TGTGCCAGCAGTCCCCTGACAGGGAGCCTCGAAAAACTGTTTTTT
CASSPLTGSLEKLFF
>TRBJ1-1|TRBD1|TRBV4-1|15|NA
TGCGCCAGCAGCCAAGTAGACAGGGAGGGTCTTAAAGCTTTCTTT
CASSQVDREGLKAFF
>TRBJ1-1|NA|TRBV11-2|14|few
TGTGCCAGCAGCTTAGCCGGGGGACGGACTGAAGCTTTCTTT
CASSLAGGRTEAFF
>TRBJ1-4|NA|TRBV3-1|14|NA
TGTGCCAGCAGCCAGGACAGCCTTTATGAAAAACTGTTTTTT
CASSQDSLYEKLFF
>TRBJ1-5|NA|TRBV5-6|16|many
TGTGCCAGCAGTAACGGGAGAGGGGGTAATAGTCAGCCCCAGCATTTT
CASSNGRGGNSQPQHF
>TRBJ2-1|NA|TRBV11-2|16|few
TGTGCCAGCAGTAAAAGGACAGGGAGGGGGTACAATGAGCAGTTCTTC
CASSKRTGRGYNEQFF
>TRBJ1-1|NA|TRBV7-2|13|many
TGTGCCAGCAGCTACCGGGTGGGGACTGAAGCTTTCTTT
CASSYRVGTEAFF
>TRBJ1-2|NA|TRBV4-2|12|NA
TGTGCCACCGGGACGGAGATCTATGGCTACACCTTC
CATGTEIYGYTF
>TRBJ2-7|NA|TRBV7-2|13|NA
TGTGCCAGCAGCCTAGGGACCAACTACGAGCAGTACTTC
CASSLGTNYEQYF
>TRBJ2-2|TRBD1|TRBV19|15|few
TGTGCCAGTAGTGAATTGGACAGGGCGGCCGGGGAGCTGTTTTTT
CASSELDRAAGELFF
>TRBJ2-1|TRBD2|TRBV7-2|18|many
TGTGCCAGCAGCTTACAACGAGGGAGCGGGGGACCCTACAATGAGCAGTTCTTC
CASSLQRGSGGPYNEQFF
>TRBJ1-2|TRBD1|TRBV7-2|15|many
TGTGCCAGCAGCCCCGGACAGGGGTATAACTATGGCTACACCTTC
CASSPGQGYNYGYTF
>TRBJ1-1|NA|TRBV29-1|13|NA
TGCAGCGTTGTTTTTCGGGCAGACACTGAAGCTTTCTTT
CSVVFRADTEAFF
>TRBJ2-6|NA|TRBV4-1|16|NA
TGTGCCAGCAGCCGAACAGGTGCCTCTGGGGCCAACGTCCTGACTTTC
CASSRTGASGANVLTF
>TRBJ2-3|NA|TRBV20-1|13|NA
TGCAGTGCTACCCTTCAGGGCACAGATACGCAGTATTTT
CSATLQGTDTQYF
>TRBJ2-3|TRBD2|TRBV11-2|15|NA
TGTGCCAGCAGGCCTGGGAGGGCAAATACAGATACGCAGTATTTT
CASRPGRANTDTQYF
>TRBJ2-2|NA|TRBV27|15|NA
TGTGCCAGCAGTTCCTACAGGGGAGGTACCGGGGAGCTGTTTTTT
CASSSYRGGTGELFF
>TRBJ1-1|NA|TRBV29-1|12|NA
TGCAGCGCAGCGGGAGGAGGCACTGAAGCTTTCTTT
CSAAGGGTEAFF
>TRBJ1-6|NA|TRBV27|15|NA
TGTGCCAGCAGCCGCAAATCAAATCCGGGTTCACCCCTCCACTTT
CASSRKSNPGSPLHF
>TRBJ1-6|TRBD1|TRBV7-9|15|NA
TGTGCCAGCAGCCTCACAGGGGGGGATAATTCACCCCTCCACTTT
CASSLTGGDNSPLHF
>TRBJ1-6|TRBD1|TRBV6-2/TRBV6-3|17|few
TGTGCCAGCAGTTACGGGTTTGGACAGGGGGATAATTCACCCCTCCACTTT
CASSYGFGQGDNSPLHF
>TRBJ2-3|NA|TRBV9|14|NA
TGTGCCAGCAGCGTCAGGGGAGTTGCAGATACGCAGTATTTT
CASSVRGVADTQYF
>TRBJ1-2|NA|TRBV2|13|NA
TGTGCCAGTCACGAAACCTGGGGGGAGGGCTACACCTTC
CASHETWGEGYTF
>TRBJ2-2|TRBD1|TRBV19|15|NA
TGTGCCAGTACCATCGGGACAGGGAACACCGGGGAGCTGTTTTTT
CASTIGTGNTGELFF
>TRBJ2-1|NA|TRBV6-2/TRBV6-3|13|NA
TGTGCCAGCAGTGGGACAATCGCGGGGGAGCAGTTCTTC
CASSGTIAGEQFF